The sequence of this T cell receptor (beta chain) was determined in a study of T cell changes during pregnancy in multiple sclerosis. The protocol was immunoSEQ multiplex PCR, while the TCRdb copy is restricted to in-frame clones and leaves out a portion. Of more than 80,000 clones listed, under 95% were seen once; the top ten hold 1.5% to 2%. The CDR3 covers 15 residues. Germline-derived CDR1 and CDR2 are SGHVS and FNYEAQ. With 7 bases clipped from V and 5 bases from J, the junction kept 8 bases outside the gene matches. The receptor comes from a female donor with multiple sclerosis, enrolled in a pregnancy study. The sample was peripheral blood, taken before pregnancy. The J gene is TRBJ2-5, the V gene TRBV7-6; 12 nucleotides match TRBD2. In DNA form, the CDR3 reads TGTGCCAGCACCGGACTAGCGGGGAGTCAGGAGACCCAGTACTTC. This gives the protein CASTGLAGSQETQYF.